This T cell receptor (beta chain) comes out of a study of technical replicates of blood from a handful of donors. CDR1 and CDR2 from the germline V gene are SGHNT and YENEEA. The V gene end was trimmed by 3 bases and the J gene end by 4 bases; junction bases not matched to a gene: 5. The CDR3 loop spans 14 amino acids. Some clones are missing from TCRdb's copy, which holds only in-frame ones; the method was immunoSEQ multiplex PCR. There are about 81,000 clones in the sample; 90% to 97% occur only once, and roughly 0.36% lies in the top ten. This TCR was sampled from a human donor in good health. The sequenced sample consisted of T cells isolated from PBMCs. This rearrangement joins TRBV11-3 to TRBJ2-7; 8 positions match TRBD1. The CDR3: CASSFGQGRYEQYF. The CDR3 DNA reads TGTGCCAGCAGCTTCGGACAGGGTAGGTACGAGCAGTACTTC.